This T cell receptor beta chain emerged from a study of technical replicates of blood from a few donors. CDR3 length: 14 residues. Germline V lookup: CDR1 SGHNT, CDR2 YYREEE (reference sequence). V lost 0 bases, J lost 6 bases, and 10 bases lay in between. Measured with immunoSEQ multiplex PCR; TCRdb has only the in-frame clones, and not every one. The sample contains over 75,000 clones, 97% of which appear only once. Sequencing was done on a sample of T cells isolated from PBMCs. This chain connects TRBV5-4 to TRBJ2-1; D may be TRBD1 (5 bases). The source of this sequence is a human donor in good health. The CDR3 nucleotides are TGTGCCAGCAGCTTGGCCAATGGGGCCAATGAGCAGTTCTTC. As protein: CASSLANGANEQFF.